This T cell receptor (beta chain) was recovered during a study of T cells in Graves' hyperthyroidism and ophthalmopathy. Study-wide background: Peripheral blood samples were taken at initial diagnosis, prior to any treatment. Study-level findings and limits: Stable hyperthyroidism was told apart from ophthalmopathy by a model built on 13 V-J features.

This clonotype was detected many times. The antigen remains undetermined. Regions amplified from RNA transcripts were the TCR beta CDR3 regions. TCR CDR3 underwent first-round RT-PCR with the HTBI primer set. TCRdb recomputed calls from the multiplex PCR reads with MiXCR, one row per CDR3 protein. Counted here are some 550,000 distinct CDR3 sequences, about a fifth occurring once; the ten biggest clones make up about 30%. These patients, aged 18 to 65, had recently diagnosed hyperthyroidism lasting under 2 months. The V gene end was trimmed by 5 bases and the J gene end by 2 bases; junction bases not matched to a gene: 20. The CDR3 consists of 19 residues.

The chain uses TRBV12-3 or TRBV12-4 and TRBJ2-5; 7 bases line up with TRBD2. Input material: blood. This sequence was found in a young man with Graves' hyperthyroidism. The CDR3 protein is CASSPRAGTGEREQETQYF. The CDR3 bases are TGTGCCAGCAGTCCCCGAGCGGGGACCGGGGAGCGAGAGCAAGAGACCCAGTACTTC.